In this sample, the clone carrying this TCR beta chain turned up a few times. Deletions cut 4 bases from V and 9 bases from J, with 18 bases between. The CDR3 covers 14 residues. Germline-derived CDR1 and CDR2 are SGHDT and YYEEEE. PCR was performed a second time for about 7 to 11 cycles using a sample-barcoded 5' primer and a J-beta primer mix. TCRdb called the 5' RACE reads again in MiXCR, with one record for every CDR3 protein. Here the sample spans about 800,000 distinct CDR3 sequences, roughly 25% being singletons. This sample was included in a study of blood T cells in healthy people across ages. Separately, the same data were catalogued under a study of T cells of mothers and their children.

The V gene is TRBV5-6, the J gene TRBJ2-3; the D call may be TRBD1 or TRBD2 (5 bases each). The origin of this receptor is a boy under 18 in good health. What was sequenced was blood. CDR3 sequence: CASSVRVGQRTQYF. CDR3 bases: TGTGCCAGCAGCGTGAGGGTGGGGCAGAGGACGCAGTATTTT.